The next 5 T cell receptor beta chains were all read from a single sample in a study of response to subunit inactivated influenza vaccine. TCRdb fed the RT-PCR reads into MiXCR, producing one record per CDR3 protein. The sample has under 750,000 distinct CDR3 sequences; 12% are singletons. The material sequenced was PBMCs from blood, taken on the day of vaccination. Every receptor here comes from a man between 50 and 59 years old who received an inactivated influenza vaccine.

Many counts were recorded for this clonotype. The chain recombines TRBV10-3 with TRBJ2-5, with 9 bases that match TRBD1. Germline assignment: CDR1 ENHRY and CDR2 SYGVKD. V dropped 11 bases and J dropped 5; count of bases not matched to a gene: 12. The CDR3 is 14 residues long. DNA of the CDR3: TGTGCCGTAAAATTGACAGGGGGAATGGAGACCCAGTACTTC. Translating it yields CAVKLTGGMETQYF.

This clonotype was found many times. The CDR3 coding sequence is TGTGCCATCACGATGGGGGATGAGCAGTTCTTC. Encoded protein: CAITMGDEQFF. The chain employs TRBV10-3 and TRBJ2-1; possibly TRBD1 or TRBD2 for D (5 bases each). This CDR3 spans 11 amino acids. The germline CDR1 and CDR2 sequences are ENHRY and SYGVKD. Between the trimmed V and J ends, which lost 7 bases and 8 bases, there was a span of 9 bases.

This clonotype was picked up a small number of times. The V call is TRBV12-3 or TRBV12-4, the J call TRBJ1-5, with TRBD1 as a possible D gene (6 bases). Trimming cost V 4 bases and J 7 bases, with 14 bases left between them. CDR3 length equals 14 residues. The CDR3 coding sequence is TGTGCCAGCAGTTGGGGGGGGGGCGGACAGCCCCAGCATTTT. Translating gives CASSWGGGGQPQHF.

This clonotype was seen only a few times. CDR3 sequence: CSVQTQSYEQYF. CDR3 DNA: TGCAGCGTGCAAACCCAGAGCTACGAGCAGTACTTC. The chain links TRBV29-1 to TRBJ2-7; no definite D call. The CDR3 is 12 amino acids. V lost 6 bases to trimming and J lost 3 bases, with 12 bases between them. The V gene's germline CDR1 is SQVTM and CDR2 ANQGSEA.

This clonotype was observed a few times. CDR3 DNA: TGTGCCAGCAAGGGGACAGGGGGGGTCACCGGGGAGCTGTTTTTT. Residues: CASKGTGGVTGELFF. The chain recombines TRBV12-3 or TRBV12-4 with TRBJ2-2, with 11 bases that match TRBD1. The length of the CDR3 is 15 residues. J lost 4 bases, V lost 7 bases, and 5 bases had no gene match.